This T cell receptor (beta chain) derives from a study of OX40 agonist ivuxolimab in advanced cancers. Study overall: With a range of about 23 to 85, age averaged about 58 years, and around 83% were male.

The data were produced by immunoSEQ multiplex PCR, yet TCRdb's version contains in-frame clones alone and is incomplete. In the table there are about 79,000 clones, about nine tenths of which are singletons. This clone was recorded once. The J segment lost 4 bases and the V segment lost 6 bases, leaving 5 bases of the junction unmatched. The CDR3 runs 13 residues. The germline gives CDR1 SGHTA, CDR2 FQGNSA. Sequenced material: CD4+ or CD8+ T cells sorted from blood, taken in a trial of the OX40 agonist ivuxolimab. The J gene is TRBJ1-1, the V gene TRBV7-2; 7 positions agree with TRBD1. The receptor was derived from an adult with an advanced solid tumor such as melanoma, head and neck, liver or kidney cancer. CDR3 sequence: CASSLQGSTEAFF. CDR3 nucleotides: TGTGCCAGCAGTTTACAGGGGAGCACTGAAGCTTTCTTT.